Each of the 18 T cell receptor beta chains below was sequenced from the same sample in a study of metastatic and nonmetastatic thyroid tumors. With MiXCR, TCRdb called clones anew from the PCR reads. Of about 69,000 clones listed, approximately 15% are singletons. The entire patient cohort was treatment-naive prior to thyroid surgery. Sequencing was done on a sample of blood. Receptor source: a male donor with papillary thyroid cancer or a benign thyroid nodule (not recorded which). Some clones in this sample may be carry-over from other donors' samples.

The chain uses TRBV6-2 or TRBV6-3 and TRBJ2-7, with D possibly TRBD2 on 7 matching bases. CDR1 MNHEY and CDR2 SVGEGT come from the germline V gene. The CDR3 has 14 amino acids. Between the trimmed V and J ends, which lost 2 bases and 5 bases, there was a span of 13 bases. Here the CDR3 DNA reads TGTGCCAGCAGTTACACCGGGGGGCCCAACGAGCAGTACTTC. Protein product: CASSYTGGPNEQYF.

Many counts were recorded for this clone. The chain employs TRBV6-1 and TRBJ1-5; perhaps TRBD1 as D (5 bases). The CDR3 contains 13 residues. The V gene's germline CDR1 is MNHNS and CDR2 SASEGT. V was trimmed by 8 bases and J by 2 bases, leaving 10 bases between them. The CDR3 loop is CASSFRGNQPQHF. CDR3 coding DNA: TGTGCCAGCTCGTTCAGGGGCAATCAGCCCCAGCATTTT.

This clone has a count of ten or more. The chain employs TRBV9 and TRBJ1-1; weak D call: TRBD1 (5 bases). Per germline, CDR1 SGDLS and CDR2 YYNGEE. Trimming pared 4 bases from V and 6 bases from J, leaving 16 bases between. CDR3 length equals 14 residues. The DNA for the CDR3 is TGTGCCAGCAGCTCTGCCGGGGGGGGTTCTGAAGCTTTCTTT. Translated: CASSSAGGGSEAFF. The entire variable domain, with the rest obtained from reference TRBV9 and TRBJ1-1, is as follows: DSGVTQTPKHLITATGQRVTLRCSPRSGDLSVYWYQQSLDQGLQFLIQYYNGEERAKGNILERFSAQQFPDLHSELNLSSLELGDSALYFCASSSAGGGSEAFFGQGTRLTVV.

As concerns this clone: A much larger clone differs by one base, so this may be a read error. The chain links TRBV29-1 to TRBJ1-1; no reliable D call. The CDR3 covers 15 residues. Germline V gene data show CDR1 as SQVTM and CDR2 as ANQGSEA. Trimming removed 3 bases at V and 0 bases at J, with 14 bases between. CDR3 DNA: TGCAGCGTTGAGGGAGGGTCGCGTCTGAACACTGAAGCTTTCTTT. Translation: CSVEGGSRLNTEAFF.

Many counts were recorded for this clone. Because the CDR3 is missing its conserved closing phenylalanine or tryptophan, this is likely a read error. Other DNA variants within this sample encode the same CDR3. The CDR3 reads CASPLPRRKPREEQYS. The CDR3, as DNA: TGTGCCAGTCCTCTTCCAAGGCGTAAACCCCGGGAGGAGCAGTACTCC. The chain carries TRBV12-3 or TRBV12-4 and TRBJ2-7; D might be TRBD2 (6 bases). Trimming took 9 bases from V and 7 from J, leaving 28 bases between them. The CDR3 runs 16 residues.

This clone has ten or more counts. Its ends do not fully match the called genes, so a read error is possible. The V gene is TRBV7-7, the J gene TRBJ2-1, with 7 bases that match TRBD1. Germline values: CDR1 SSHAT, CDR2 FNYEAQ (reference sequence). The CDR3 loop spans 14 amino acids. This CDR3 is CASSLVGTANEQFF. CDR3 nucleotides: TGTGCTAGCAGCTTAGTAGGGACAGCCAATGAGCAGTTCTTC.

Ten or more counts support this clone. The chain recombines TRBV7-2 with TRBJ2-3; 7 nucleotides align to TRBD2. This CDR3 comprises 14 residues. The germline CDR1 and CDR2 sequences are SGHTA and FQGNSA. After removal of 2 bases from V and 5 bases from J, the junction contained 4 bases not matched to a gene. The CDR3 protein is CASSLSSGGDTQYF. CDR3 in DNA: TGTGCCAGCAGCTTATCGTCGGGGGGAGATACGCAGTATTTT.

A remark on this clone: The germline gene is not matched at one end of the junction; a read error may be the cause. The J gene is TRBJ1-2, the V gene TRBV27; D possibly corresponds to TRBD1 (5 bases). Germline CDR1 reads MNHEY; CDR2 reads SMNVEV (reference sequence). CDR3 length: 17 residues. The CDR3 bases are TGTGCCAGCAGTCGGGACTTTGGAGGTCCCCACTCCTATGTCTACACCTTC. It encodes CASSRDFGGPHSYVYTF.

This clone was counted many times. The V call is TRBV5-1, the J call TRBJ2-7, with D possibly TRBD1 on 5 matching bases. V lost 4 bases and J lost 0, with 14 bases in between. There are 15 residues in the CDR3. Germline V gives CDR1 SGHRS, CDR2 YFSETQ. CDR3 protein: CASSPRPGNSYEQYF. CDR3 in DNA: TGCGCCAGCAGCCCAAGGCCAGGGAACTCCTACGAGCAGTACTTC.

In its sample, this clone was seen many times. The chain couples TRBV25-1 to TRBJ2-2, with D tentatively TRBD1 (5 bases). V was trimmed by 1 base and J by 7 bases, leaving 10 bases between them. CDR1 MGHDK and CDR2 SYGVNS come from the germline V gene. The CDR3 sequence is 14 residues long. The CDR3 spells CASSEFRESGELFF. The CDR3, as DNA: TGTGCCAGCAGTGAATTCAGGGAAAGCGGGGAGCTGTTTTTT.

This clone was counted at least ten times. J is TRBJ2-6 and V is TRBV19; D is undetermined. Germline CDR1 is LNHDA and CDR2 is SQIVND (reference sequence). Trimming cost V 0 bases and J 0 bases, with 6 bases left between them. The CDR3 extends over 16 amino acids. The CDR3 protein is CASSIDPGSGANVLTF. The CDR3 DNA is TGTGCCAGTAGTATAGATCCGGGCTCTGGGGCCAACGTCCTGACTTTC.

This clone appeared a few times. Since a much larger clone is just one base distant, this may be a read error. The chain couples TRBV6-6 to TRBJ2-7; 9 bases are a match to TRBD1. V trimming: 0 bases; J trimming: 6 bases; junction bases outside the gene matches: 9. Germline lookup yields CDR1 MNHNY and CDR2 SVGAGI (reference sequence). The CDR3 length is 16 residues. The CDR3 spells CASSYSCGTGRLEQYF. In DNA, the CDR3 is TGTGCCAGCAGTTACTCTTGTGGGACAGGGAGACTCGAGCAGTACTTC.

This clone was detected a few times. One base away lies a much larger clone, so this may be a sequencing read error. The V gene is TRBV29-1, the J gene TRBJ2-7; 7 bases map to TRBD2. The CDR3 is 14 residues long. CDR1 and CDR2 (germline): SQVTM, ANQGSEA. V was clipped by 5 bases and J by 0 bases; unmatched bases: 7. CDR3 sequence: CSVSGGRTSYEQYF. The CDR3 coding sequence is TGCAGCGTTTCGGGAGGTAGGACCTCCTACGAGCAGTACTTC.

The chain combines TRBV12-5 with TRBJ2-1; the D gene could be TRBD1 or TRBD2 (5 bases each). With 3 bases removed from V and 7 bases from J, the gap between germline ends came to 19 bases. From germline, CDR1 is LGHNT and CDR2 FRNRAP. The CDR3 length is 16 residues. CDR3 amino acids: CASGFRAVQGENEQFF. The DNA for the CDR3 is TGTGCTAGTGGTTTTCGGGCGGTGCAGGGAGAAAATGAGCAGTTCTTC.

This clone has a handful of counts. A read error may be the cause here, since a much bigger clone is one base away. Other DNA sequences in this specimen translate into the identical CDR3. The V and J genes are TRBV6-6 and TRBJ2-5; 7 bases fit TRBD2. This CDR3 has 16 residues. Looked up from germline, CDR1 is MNHNY and CDR2 is SVGAGI (reference sequence). The junction had 12 bases not matched to a gene; V was cut back by 3 bases and J by 5 bases. The CDR3 sequence: CASSYSKAGPPETQYF. CDR3 DNA sequence: TGTGCCAGCAGTTATTCAAAAGCGGGACCCCCGGAGACCCAGTACTTC.

This clone was counted many times. The chain has TRBV20-1 and TRBJ1-2, with D possibly matching TRBD1 (5 bases). This CDR3 spans 12 amino acids. The germline gives CDR1 DFQATT, CDR2 SNEGSKA (reference sequence). V shed 6 bases and J shed 0 bases, with 8 bases lying between them. The CDR3 nucleotides are TGCAGTGCCGGGACGGCTAACTATGGCTACACCTTC. Translation: CSAGTANYGYTF.

This clone was detected many times. The chain carries TRBV7-6 and TRBJ2-1; D is unclear. Per the germline V gene, CDR1 is SGHVS and CDR2 is FNYEAQ. Trimming left V 1 base short and J 0 bases short, with 10 bases between. This CDR3 has 16 amino acids. CDR3 in amino acids: CASSLEAQSSYNEQFF. The CDR3 DNA reads as TGTGCCAGCAGCTTAGAAGCCCAGAGCTCCTACAATGAGCAGTTCTTC.

This clone appeared many times. V is TRBV2 and J is TRBJ1-5; a weak D match, TRBD1 (5 bases). Germline loops: CDR1 SNHLY, CDR2 FYNNEI. This CDR3 has 15 residues. Trimming took 4 bases from V and 2 from J, leaving 12 bases between them. As DNA, the CDR3 is TGTGCCAGCAGTGCCCGGGGGGGGGGCAATCAGCCCCAGCATTTT. It codes for CASSARGGGNQPQHF.